This TCR beta chain was sequenced during a study of patients and donors after allogeneic stem cell transplantation. This clonotype was observed at least ten times. J gave up 9 bases and V 4 bases, and 7 bases lay outside the gene matches. The CDR3 covers 15 residues. Germline CDR1 SGHRS, CDR2 YFSETQ. One entry per CDR3 protein, called by TCRdb with MiXCR from the RT-PCR reads. The sample consists of almost 20,000 distinct CDR3 sequences, 4.5% to 5.5% of them appearing once. This sequence was found in a human donor who was either an allogeneic HSCT recipient or a stem cell or donor lymphocyte infusion donor (not recorded which). It is not recorded whose cells these are; they may come from a transplant donor. Sequencing input: blood, either unsorted or a sorted T cell fraction (not recorded which). The chain employs TRBV5-1 and TRBJ2-1; 13 bases line up with TRBD2. The CDR3 bases are TGCGCCAGCAGCCCCGGACTAGCGGGAGAAGGTGAGCAGTTCTTC. Translated, it gives CASSPGLAGEGEQFF.